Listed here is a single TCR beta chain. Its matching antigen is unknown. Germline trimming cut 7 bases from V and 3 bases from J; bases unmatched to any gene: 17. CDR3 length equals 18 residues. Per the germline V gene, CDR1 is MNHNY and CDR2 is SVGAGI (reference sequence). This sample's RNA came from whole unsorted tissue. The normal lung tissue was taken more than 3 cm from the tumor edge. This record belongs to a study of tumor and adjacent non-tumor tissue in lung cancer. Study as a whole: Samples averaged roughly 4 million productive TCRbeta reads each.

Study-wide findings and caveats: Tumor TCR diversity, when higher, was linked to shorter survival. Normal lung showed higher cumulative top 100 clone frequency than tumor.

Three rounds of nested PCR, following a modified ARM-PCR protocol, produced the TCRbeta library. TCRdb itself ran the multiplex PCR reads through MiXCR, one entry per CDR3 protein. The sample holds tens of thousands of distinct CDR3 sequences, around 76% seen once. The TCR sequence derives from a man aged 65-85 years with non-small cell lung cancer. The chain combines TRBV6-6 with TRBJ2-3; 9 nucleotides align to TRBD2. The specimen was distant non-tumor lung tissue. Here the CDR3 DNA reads TGTGCCAGCATTTTCGACTCCCATGTAGCGGGGGCGACAGATACGCAGTATTTT. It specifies CASIFDSHVAGATDTQYF.